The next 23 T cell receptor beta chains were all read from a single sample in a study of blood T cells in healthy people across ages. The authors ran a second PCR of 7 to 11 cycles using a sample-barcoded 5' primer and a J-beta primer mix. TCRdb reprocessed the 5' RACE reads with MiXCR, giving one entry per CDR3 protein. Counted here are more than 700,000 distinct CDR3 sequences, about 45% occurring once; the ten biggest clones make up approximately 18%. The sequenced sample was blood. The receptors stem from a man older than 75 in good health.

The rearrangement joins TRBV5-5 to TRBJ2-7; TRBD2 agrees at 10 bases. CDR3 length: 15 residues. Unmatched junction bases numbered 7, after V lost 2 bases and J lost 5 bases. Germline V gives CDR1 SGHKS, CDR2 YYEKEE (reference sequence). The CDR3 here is CASSFRTSGSNEQYF. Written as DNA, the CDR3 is TGTGCCAGCAGCTTCAGGACTAGCGGTTCTAACGAGCAGTACTTC.

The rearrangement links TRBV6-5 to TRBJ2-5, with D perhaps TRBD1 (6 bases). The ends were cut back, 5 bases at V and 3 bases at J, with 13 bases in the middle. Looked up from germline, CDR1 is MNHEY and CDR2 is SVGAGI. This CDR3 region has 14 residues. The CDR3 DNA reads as TGTGCCAGCAGTGACTTGGGGGCGGAAGAGACCCAGTACTTC. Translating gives CASSDLGAEETQYF.

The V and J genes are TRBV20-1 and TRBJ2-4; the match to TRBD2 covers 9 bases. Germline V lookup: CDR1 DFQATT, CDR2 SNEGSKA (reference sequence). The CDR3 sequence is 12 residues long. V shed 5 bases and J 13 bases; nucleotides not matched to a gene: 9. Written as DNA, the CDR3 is TGCAGTGCTTTAGCGGGAGAAGAGGGGCAGTACTTC. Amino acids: CSALAGEEGQYF.

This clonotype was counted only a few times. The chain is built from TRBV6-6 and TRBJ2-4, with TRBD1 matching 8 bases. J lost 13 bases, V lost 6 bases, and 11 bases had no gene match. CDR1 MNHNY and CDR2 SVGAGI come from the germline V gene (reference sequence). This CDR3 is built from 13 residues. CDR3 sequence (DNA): TGTGCCAGCAGCTTGGACAGGGTCAATGAGCAGTACTTC. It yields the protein CASSLDRVNEQYF.

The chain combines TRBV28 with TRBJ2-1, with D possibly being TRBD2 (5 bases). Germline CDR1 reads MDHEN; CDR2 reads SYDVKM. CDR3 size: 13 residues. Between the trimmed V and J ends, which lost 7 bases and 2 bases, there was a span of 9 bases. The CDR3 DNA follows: TGTGCCAGCACCACCGGGGCCTACAATGAGCAGTTCTTC. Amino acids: CASTTGAYNEQFF.

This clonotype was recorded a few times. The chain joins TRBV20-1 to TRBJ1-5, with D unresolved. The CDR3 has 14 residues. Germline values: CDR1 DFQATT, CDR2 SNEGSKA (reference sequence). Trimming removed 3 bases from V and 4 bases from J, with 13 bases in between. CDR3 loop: CSASGSLGNQPQHF. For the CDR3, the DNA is TGCAGTGCTAGTGGGAGCCTAGGGAATCAGCCCCAGCATTTT.

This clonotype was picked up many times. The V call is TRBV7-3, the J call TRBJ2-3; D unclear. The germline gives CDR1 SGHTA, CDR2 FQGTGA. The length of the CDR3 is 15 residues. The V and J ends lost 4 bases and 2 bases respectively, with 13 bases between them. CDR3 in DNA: TGTGCCAGCAGCTCCGCTGTGGCTTCCACAGATACGCAGTATTTT. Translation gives CASSSAVASTDTQYF.

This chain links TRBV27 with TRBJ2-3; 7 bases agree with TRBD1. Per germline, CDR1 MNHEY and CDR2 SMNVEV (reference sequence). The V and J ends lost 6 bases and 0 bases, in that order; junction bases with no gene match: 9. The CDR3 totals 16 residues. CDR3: CASSPRTGHSTDTQYF. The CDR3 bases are TGTGCCAGCAGCCCTCGGACAGGACACAGCACAGATACGCAGTATTTT.

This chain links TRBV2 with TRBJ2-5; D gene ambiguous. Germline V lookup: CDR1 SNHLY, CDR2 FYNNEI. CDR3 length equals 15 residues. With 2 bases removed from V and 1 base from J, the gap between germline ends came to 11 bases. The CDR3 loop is CASSERRRRQETQYF. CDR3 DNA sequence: TGTGCCAGCAGTGAACGGCGACGCCGCCAAGAGACCCAGTACTTC.

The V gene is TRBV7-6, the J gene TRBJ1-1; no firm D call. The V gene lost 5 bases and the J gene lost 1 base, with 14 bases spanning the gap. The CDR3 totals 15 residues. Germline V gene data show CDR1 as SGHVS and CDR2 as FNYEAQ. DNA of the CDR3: TGTGCCAGCAGCCAAAATCCGGCCGCGAACACTGAAGCTTTCTTT. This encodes CASSQNPAANTEAFF.

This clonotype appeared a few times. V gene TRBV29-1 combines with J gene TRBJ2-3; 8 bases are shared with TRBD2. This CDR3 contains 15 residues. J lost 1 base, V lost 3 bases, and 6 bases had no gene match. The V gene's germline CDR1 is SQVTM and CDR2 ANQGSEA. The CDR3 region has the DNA TGCAGCGTTGATCGCAGCGGGAGTGGCACAGATACGCAGTATTTT. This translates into CSVDRSGSGTDTQYF.

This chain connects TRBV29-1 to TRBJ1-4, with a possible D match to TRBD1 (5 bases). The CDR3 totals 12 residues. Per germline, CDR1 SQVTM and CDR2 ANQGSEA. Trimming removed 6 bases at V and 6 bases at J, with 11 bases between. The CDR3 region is CSVQGDDEKLFF. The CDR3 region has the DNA TGCAGCGTCCAGGGAGATGATGAAAAACTGTTTTTT.

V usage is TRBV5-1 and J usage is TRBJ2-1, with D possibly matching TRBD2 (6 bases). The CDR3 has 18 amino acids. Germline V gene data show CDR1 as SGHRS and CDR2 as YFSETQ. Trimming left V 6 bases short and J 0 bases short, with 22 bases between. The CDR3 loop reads CASTLHTLAESSYNEQFF. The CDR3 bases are TGCGCCAGCACCCTTCACACATTAGCGGAGTCCTCCTACAATGAGCAGTTCTTC.

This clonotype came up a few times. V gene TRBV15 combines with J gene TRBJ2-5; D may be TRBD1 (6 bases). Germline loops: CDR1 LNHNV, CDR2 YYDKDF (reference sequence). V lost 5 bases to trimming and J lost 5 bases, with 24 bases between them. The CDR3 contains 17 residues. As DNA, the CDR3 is TGTGCCACCAGCGGATACGCTCTGGGACACACTAGGGAGACCCAGTACTTC. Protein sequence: CATSGYALGHTRETQYF.

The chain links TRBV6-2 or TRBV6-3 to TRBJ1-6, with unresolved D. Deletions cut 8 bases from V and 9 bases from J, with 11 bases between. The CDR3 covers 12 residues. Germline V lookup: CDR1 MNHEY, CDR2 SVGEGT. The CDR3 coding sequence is TGTGCCAGCGGCGAGAATCGTTCACCCCTCCACTTT. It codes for CASGENRSPLHF.

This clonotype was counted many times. CDR3 sequence reads: CSAEAGDGQETQYF. The CDR3 DNA sequence: TGCAGTGCTGAAGCGGGAGATGGCCAAGAGACCCAGTACTTC. V gene TRBV20-1 combines with J gene TRBJ2-5; 8 nucleotides match TRBD2. The germline V gene encodes CDR1 DFQATT and CDR2 SNEGSKA (reference sequence). J was trimmed by 1 base and V by 5 bases; bases with no gene match: 6. The CDR3 has 14 residues.

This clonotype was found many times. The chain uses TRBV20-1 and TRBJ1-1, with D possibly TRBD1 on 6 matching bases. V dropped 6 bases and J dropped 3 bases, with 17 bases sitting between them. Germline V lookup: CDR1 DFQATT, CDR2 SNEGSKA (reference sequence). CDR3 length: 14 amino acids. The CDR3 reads CSALLRKGDTEAFF. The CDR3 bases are TGCAGTGCCCTACTGCGAAAGGGGGACACTGAAGCTTTCTTT.

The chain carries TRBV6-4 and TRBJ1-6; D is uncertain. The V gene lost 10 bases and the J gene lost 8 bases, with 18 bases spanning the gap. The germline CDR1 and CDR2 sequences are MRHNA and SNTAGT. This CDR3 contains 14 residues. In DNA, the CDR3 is TGTGCCAACAGCCGACGGATAATGGATTCACCCCTCCACTTT. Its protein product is CANSRRIMDSPLHF.

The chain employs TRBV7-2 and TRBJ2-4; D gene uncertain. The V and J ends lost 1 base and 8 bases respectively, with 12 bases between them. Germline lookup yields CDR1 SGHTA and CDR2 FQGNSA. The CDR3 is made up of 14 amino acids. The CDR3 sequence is CASSLGLSSDIQYF. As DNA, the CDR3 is TGTGCCAGCAGCTTAGGGCTCAGCTCGGACATTCAGTACTTC.

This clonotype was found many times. The CDR3 sequence: CASSLPGTLAEQYF. The CDR3 DNA reads as TGCGCCAGCAGCTTGCCCGGGACTCTTGCCGAGCAGTACTTC. The chain has TRBV5-1 and TRBJ2-7; tentative D call: TRBD2 (6 bases). Trimming took off 1 base at V and 6 bases at J, with 14 bases between the two ends. Germline-derived CDR1 and CDR2 are SGHRS and YFSETQ. This CDR3 spans 14 amino acids.

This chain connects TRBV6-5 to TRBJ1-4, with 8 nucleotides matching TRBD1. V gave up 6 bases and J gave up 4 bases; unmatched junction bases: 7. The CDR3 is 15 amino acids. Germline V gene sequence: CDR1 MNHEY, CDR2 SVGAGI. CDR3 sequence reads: CASRSTGGRNEKLFF. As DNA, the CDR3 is TGTGCCAGCAGGAGCACAGGGGGTCGTAATGAAAAACTGTTTTTT.

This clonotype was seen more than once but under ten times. CDR3 loop: CSAFKRDLRSGHTDTQYF. The CDR3 DNA is TGCAGTGCTTTCAAGCGGGACCTACGTTCGGGGCACACAGATACGCAGTATTTT. V and J are TRBV20-1 and TRBJ2-3; 7 nucleotides line up with TRBD2. With V trimmed by 5 bases and J by 2 bases, 19 bases remained unmatched. The CDR3 has 18 amino acids. CDR1 is DFQATT and CDR2 is SNEGSKA in the germline V gene (reference sequence).

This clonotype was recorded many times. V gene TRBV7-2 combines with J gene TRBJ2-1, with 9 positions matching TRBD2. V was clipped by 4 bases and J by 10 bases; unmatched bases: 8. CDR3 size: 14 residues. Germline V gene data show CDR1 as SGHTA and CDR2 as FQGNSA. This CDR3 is CASSSGTSLIEQFF. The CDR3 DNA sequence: TGTGCCAGCAGCTCCGGGACTAGCCTTATAGAGCAGTTCTTC.